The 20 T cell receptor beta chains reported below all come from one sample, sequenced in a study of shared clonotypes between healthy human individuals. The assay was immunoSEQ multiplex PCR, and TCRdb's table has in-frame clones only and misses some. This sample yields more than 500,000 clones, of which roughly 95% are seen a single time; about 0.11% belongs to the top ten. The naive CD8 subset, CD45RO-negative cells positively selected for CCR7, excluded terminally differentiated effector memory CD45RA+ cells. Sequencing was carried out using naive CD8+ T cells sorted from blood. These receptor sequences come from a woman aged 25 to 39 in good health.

CDR3 region: CARSTKREGSYNEQFF. The CDR3 DNA reads TGTGCCAGAAGCACCAAGCGGGAGGGCTCCTACAATGAGCAGTTCTTC. The rearrangement uses TRBV5-3 and TRBJ2-1, with TRBD2 identical over 10 bases. TRBV5-3 is recorded as an ORF, its role being uncertain. V trimming: 4 bases; J trimming: 0 bases; junction bases outside the gene matches: 4. The CDR3 spans 16 residues.

For the CDR3, the DNA is TGTGCCAGTAATATTGGAGTACGCTACACCTTC. Translating gives CASNIGVRYTF. The rearrangement uses TRBV19 and TRBJ1-2; D gene ambiguous. Trimming removed 7 bases from V and 9 bases from J, with 12 bases in between. CDR3 length: 11 residues. Germline CDR1 and CDR2: LNHDA and SQIVND (reference sequence).

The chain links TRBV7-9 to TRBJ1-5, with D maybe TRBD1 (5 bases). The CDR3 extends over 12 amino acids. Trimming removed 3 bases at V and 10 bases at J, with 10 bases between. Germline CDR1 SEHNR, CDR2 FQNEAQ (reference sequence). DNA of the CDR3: TGTGCCAGCAGCTTGGGGCCGGGTCCCCAGCATTTT. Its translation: CASSLGPGPQHF.

CDR3 amino acids: CASTSGALGSLSYGYTF. CDR3 DNA: TGCGCCAGCACCTCCGGCGCCCTGGGCAGCCTCTCCTATGGCTACACCTTC. The V call is TRBV5-1, the J call TRBJ1-2; D gene unclear. The CDR3 is 17 residues long. Germline CDR1 reads SGHRS; CDR2 reads YFSETQ. The germline V and J ends were trimmed by 6 bases and 4 bases, with 25 bases remaining between them.

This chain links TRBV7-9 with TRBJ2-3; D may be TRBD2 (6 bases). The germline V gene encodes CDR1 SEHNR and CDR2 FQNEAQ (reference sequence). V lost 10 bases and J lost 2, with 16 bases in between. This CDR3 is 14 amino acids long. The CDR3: CATRGMPHTDTQYF. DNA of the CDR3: TGTGCCACCCGGGGGATGCCCCACACAGATACGCAGTATTTT.

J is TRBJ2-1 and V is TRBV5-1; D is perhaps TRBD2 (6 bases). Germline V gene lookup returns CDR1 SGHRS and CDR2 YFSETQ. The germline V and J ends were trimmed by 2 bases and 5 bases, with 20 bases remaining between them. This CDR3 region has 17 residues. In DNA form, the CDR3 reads TGCGCCAGCAGCTTTTATCGACGGGGGATCCGCGACAATGAGCAGTTCTTC. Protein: CASSFYRRGIRDNEQFF. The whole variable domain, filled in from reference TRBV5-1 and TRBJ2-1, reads KAGVTQTPRYLIKTRGQQVTLSCSPISGHRSVSWYQQTPGQGLQFLFEYFSETQRNKGNFPGRFSGRQFSNSRSEMNVSTLELGDSALYLCASSFYRRGIRDNEQFFGPGTRLTVL.

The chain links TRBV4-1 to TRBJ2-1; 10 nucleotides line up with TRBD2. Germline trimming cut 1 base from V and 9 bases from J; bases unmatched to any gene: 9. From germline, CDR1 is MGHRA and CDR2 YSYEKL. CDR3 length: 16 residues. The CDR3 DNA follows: TGCGCCAGCAGCCAAGTTCATATAGCGGGAGGTGTTGAGCAGTTCTTC. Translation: CASSQVHIAGGVEQFF.

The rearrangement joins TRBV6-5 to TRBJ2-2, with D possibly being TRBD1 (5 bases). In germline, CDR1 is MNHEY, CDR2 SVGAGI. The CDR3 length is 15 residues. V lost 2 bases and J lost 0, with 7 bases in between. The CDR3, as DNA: TGTGCCAGCAGTTACGGGGCAGCGAACACCGGGGAGCTGTTTTTT. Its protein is CASSYGAANTGELFF.

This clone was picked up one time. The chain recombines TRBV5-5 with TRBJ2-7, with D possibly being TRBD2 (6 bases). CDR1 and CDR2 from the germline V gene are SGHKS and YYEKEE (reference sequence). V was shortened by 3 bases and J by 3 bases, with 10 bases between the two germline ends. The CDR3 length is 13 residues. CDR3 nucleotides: TGTGCCAGCAGCTCGGGGGTCCTCTACGAGCAGTACTTC. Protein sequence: CASSSGVLYEQYF.

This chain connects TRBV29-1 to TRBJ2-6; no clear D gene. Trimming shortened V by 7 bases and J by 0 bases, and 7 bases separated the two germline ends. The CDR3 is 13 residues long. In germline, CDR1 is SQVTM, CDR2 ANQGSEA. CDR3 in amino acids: CSATDSGANVLTF. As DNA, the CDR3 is TGCAGCGCCACAGACTCTGGGGCCAACGTCCTGACTTTC.

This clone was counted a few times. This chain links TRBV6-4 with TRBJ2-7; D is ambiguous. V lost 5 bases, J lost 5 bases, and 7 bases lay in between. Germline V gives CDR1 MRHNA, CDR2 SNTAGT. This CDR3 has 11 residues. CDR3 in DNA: TGTGCCAGCAGTAGGCATCACGAGCAGTACTTC. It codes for CASSRHHEQYF.

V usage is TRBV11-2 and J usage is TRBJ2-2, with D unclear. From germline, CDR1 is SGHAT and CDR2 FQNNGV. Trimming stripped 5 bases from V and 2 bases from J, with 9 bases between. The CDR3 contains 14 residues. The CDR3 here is CASSLTPNTGELFF. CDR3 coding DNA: TGTGCCAGCAGCCTCACACCTAACACCGGGGAGCTGTTTTTT.

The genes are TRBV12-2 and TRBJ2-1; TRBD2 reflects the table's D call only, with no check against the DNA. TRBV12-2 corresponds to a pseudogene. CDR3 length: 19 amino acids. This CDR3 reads CASRLPIAETLHSYNEQFF. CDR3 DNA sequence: TGTGCAAGTCGCTTACCGATAGCGGAAACACTACACTCCTACAATGAGCAGTTCTTC.

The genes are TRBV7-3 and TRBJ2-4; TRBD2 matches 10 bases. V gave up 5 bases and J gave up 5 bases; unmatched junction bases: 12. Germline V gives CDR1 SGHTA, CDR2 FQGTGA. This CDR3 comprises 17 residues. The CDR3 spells CASSRFASGRAENIQYF. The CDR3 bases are TGTGCCAGCAGCCGATTCGCAAGCGGGAGGGCCGAAAACATTCAGTACTTC. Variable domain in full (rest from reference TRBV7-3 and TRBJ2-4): GAGVSQTPSNKVTEKGKYVELRCDPISGHTALYWYRQSLGQGPEFLIYFQGTGAADDSGLPNDRFFAVRPEGSVSTLKIQRTERGDSAVYLCASSRFASGRAENIQYFGAGTRLSVL.

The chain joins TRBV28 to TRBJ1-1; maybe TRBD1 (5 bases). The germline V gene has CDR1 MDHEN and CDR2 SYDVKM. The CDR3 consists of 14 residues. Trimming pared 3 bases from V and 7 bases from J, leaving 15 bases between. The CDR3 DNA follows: TGTGCCAGCAGTTTTCGCGGTACAGGAAATGAAGCTTTCTTT. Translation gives CASSFRGTGNEAFF.

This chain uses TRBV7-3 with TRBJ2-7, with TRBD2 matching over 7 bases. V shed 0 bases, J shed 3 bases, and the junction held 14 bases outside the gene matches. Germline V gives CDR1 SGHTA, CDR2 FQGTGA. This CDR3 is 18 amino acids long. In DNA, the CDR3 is TGTGCCAGCAGCTTAACGTGGTGGCGGGAGATGCCTTGCTACGAGCAGTACTTC. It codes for CASSLTWWREMPCYEQYF.

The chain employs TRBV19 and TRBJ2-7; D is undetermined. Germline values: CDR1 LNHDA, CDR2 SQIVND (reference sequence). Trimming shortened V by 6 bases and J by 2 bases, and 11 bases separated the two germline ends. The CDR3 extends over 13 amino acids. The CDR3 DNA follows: TGTGCCAGTAGCGAACGGGTTACCTACGAGCAGTACTTC. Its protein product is CASSERVTYEQYF.

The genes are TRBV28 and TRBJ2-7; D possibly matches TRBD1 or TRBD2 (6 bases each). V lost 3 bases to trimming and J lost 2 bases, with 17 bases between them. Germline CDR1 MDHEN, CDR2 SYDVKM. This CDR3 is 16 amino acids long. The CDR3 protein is CASSLTGGQRTYEQYF. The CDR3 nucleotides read TGTGCCAGCAGTTTGACTGGGGGGCAGCGAACCTACGAGCAGTACTTC.

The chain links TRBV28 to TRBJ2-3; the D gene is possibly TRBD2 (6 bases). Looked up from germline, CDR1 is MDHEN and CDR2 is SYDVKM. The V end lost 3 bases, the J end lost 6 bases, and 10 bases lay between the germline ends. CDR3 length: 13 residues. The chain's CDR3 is CASSFRDSDTQYF. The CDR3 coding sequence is TGTGCCAGCAGTTTTCGGGACTCCGATACGCAGTATTTT.

CDR3: CSGREVFYETQYF. The CDR3 DNA reads TGTAGTGGGCGGGAGGTTTTTTATGAGACCCAGTACTTC. The chain employs TRBV6-5 and TRBJ2-5, with TRBD2 identical over 8 bases. The V gene's germline CDR1 is MNHEY and CDR2 SVGAGI. The length of the CDR3 is 13 residues.